Shown below are 10 T cell receptor beta chains from a single sample sequenced in a study of blood T cell repertoires in COVID-19. TCRdb's table, derived via immunoSEQ multiplex PCR, lists solely in-frame clones and lacks some. There are roughly 260,000 clones in the sample; roughly 90% occur only once, and approximately 11% lies in the top ten. Specimen: peripheral blood. These receptors all come from a woman in her 30s with COVID-19, enrolled during active disease.

The chain has TRBV7-3 and TRBJ2-1; D is undetermined. V was cut by 5 bases and J by 0 bases, with 11 bases left in between. The CDR3 sequence is 15 residues long. Germline-derived CDR1 and CDR2 are SGHTA and FQGTGA. The CDR3 reads CASSQQMSSYNEQFF. The CDR3 bases are TGTGCCAGCAGCCAACAGATGAGCTCCTACAATGAGCAGTTCTTC.

The rearrangement joins TRBV25-1 to TRBJ2-7; TRBD2 aligns across 7 bases. The CDR3 has 15 amino acids. CDR1 and CDR2 (germline): MGHDK, SYGVNS. V shed 1 base, J shed 6 bases, and the junction held 9 bases outside the gene matches. Written as DNA, the CDR3 is TGTGCCAGCAGTGAATCCGGGGGAGGGTGGGTCGAGCAGTACTTC. It specifies CASSESGGGWVEQYF.

This rearrangement joins TRBV27 to TRBJ1-6; D is ambiguous. Germline CDR1 reads MNHEY; CDR2 reads SMNVEV (reference sequence). The CDR3 length is 16 residues. V was clipped by 2 bases and J by 5 bases, with 13 bases between them. The CDR3 nucleotides are TGTGCCAGCAGTTTAAGGACTCCCGGGGATAATTCACCCCTCCACTTT. Encoded protein: CASSLRTPGDNSPLHF.

The J gene is TRBJ2-7, the V gene TRBV11-2, with D tentatively TRBD1 (6 bases). The CDR3 has 14 amino acids. The V gene's germline CDR1 is SGHAT and CDR2 FQNNGV. V lost 5 bases, J lost 5 bases, and 16 bases lay in between. The CDR3 reads CASSRNQGNDEQYF. Written as DNA, the CDR3 is TGTGCCAGCAGCCGGAATCAGGGGAACGACGAGCAGTACTTC. Looking up the rest from reference TRBV11-2 and TRBJ2-7 gives the full variable domain: EAGVAQSPRYKIIEKRQSVAFWCNPISGHATLYWYQQILGQGPKLLIQFQNNGVVDDSQLPKDRFSAERLKGVDSTLKIQPAKLEDSAVYLCASSRNQGNDEQYFGPGTRLTVT.

The J gene is TRBJ2-1, the V gene TRBV6-5, with 8 positions matching TRBD2. The junction had 11 bases not matched to a gene; V was cut back by 4 bases and J by 12 bases. The CDR3 covers 14 residues. CDR1 MNHEY and CDR2 SVGAGI come from the germline V gene. Written as DNA, the CDR3 is TGTGCCAGCAGTTCCTCGGGACTAGGAGAGATGCAGTTCTTC. It codes for CASSSSGLGEMQFF.

In its sample, this clone was seen a few times. V gene TRBV11-1 combines with J gene TRBJ1-2; D unresolved. The CDR3 is 13 residues long. CDR1 is SGHAT, CDR2 FQDESV, per germline (reference sequence). V lost 5 bases to trimming and J lost 4 bases, with 11 bases between them. In nucleotides, the CDR3 is TGTGCCAGCAGCCCCGGGATCCGCTATGGCTACACCTTC. It codes for CASSPGIRYGYTF.

This clone was seen more than once but under ten times. The chain is built from TRBV29-1 and TRBJ1-2; D possibly corresponds to TRBD1 (5 bases). There are 11 residues in the CDR3. Germline V gene data show CDR1 as SQVTM and CDR2 as ANQGSEA. V was shortened by 0 bases and J by 10 bases, with 9 bases between the two germline ends. The CDR3 region has the DNA TGCAGCGTTGAAGATGGGGGGGTCTACACCTTC. Its translation: CSVEDGGVYTF.

The sample holds one count of this clone. The rearrangement links TRBV27 to TRBJ2-2, with a tentative D call TRBD1 (6 bases). Germline V CDR1 and CDR2: MNHEY, SMNVEV (reference sequence). The ends were cut back, 4 bases at V and 1 base at J, with 13 bases in the middle. The CDR3 spans 16 residues. The CDR3 coding sequence is TGTGCCAGCAGTTCACAGGGCCTTCTGAACACCGGGGAGCTGTTTTTT. It specifies CASSSQGLLNTGELFF.

The chain combines TRBV9 with TRBJ2-7; 10 nucleotides line up with TRBD2. The J segment lost 7 bases and the V segment lost 0 bases, leaving 7 bases of the junction unmatched. The CDR3 has 15 amino acids. CDR1 and CDR2 from the germline V gene are SGDLS and YYNGEE. The CDR3: CASSVGTLAGVEQYF. Here the CDR3 DNA reads TGTGCCAGCAGCGTAGGGACGCTAGCGGGGGTAGAGCAGTACTTC.

This chain connects TRBV7-9 to TRBJ2-1, with 10 nucleotides matching TRBD2. Trimming at V came to 5 bases and at J to 0 bases, leaving 1 base not matched to a gene. The CDR3 spans 15 residues. Germline V CDR1 and CDR2: SEHNR, FQNEAQ (reference sequence). The CDR3 region is CASSPSGSSYNEQFF. The DNA of the CDR3 is TGTGCCAGCAGCCCTAGCGGGAGCTCCTACAATGAGCAGTTCTTC.